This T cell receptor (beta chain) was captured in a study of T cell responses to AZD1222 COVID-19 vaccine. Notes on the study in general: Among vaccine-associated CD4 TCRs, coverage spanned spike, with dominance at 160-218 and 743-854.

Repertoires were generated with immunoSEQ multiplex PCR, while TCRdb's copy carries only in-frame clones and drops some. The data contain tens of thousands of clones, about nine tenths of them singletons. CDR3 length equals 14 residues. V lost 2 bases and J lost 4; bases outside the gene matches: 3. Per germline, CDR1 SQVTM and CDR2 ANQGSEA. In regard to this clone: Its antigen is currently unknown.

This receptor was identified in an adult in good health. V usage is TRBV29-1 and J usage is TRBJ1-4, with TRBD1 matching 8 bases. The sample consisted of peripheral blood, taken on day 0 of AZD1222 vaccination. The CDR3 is CSVEWGTGNEKLFF. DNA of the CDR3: TGCAGCGTTGAATGGGGGACAGGTAATGAAAAACTGTTTTTT.